This T cell receptor (beta chain) was sequenced during a study of CD8 T cells in Susac syndrome. TCR beta sequencing was performed on blood CD8+ and CD4+ T cells. It was negative isolation that provided the CD8+ and CD4+ T cells, whereas TEMRA cells were enriched by FACS. This CDR3 has 14 residues. The V segment lost 5 bases and the J segment 11 bases; nucleotides outside the gene matches: 6. The germline gives CDR1 SNHLY, CDR2 FYNNEI. RNA amounts of about 0.45 to 1 ug underwent reverse transcription with random hexamers. TCRdb redid the calling of the immunoSEQ multiplex PCR reads with MiXCR, one entry per CDR3 protein. The sample holds 70,000 or so distinct CDR3 sequences, around 95% seen once.

This TCR derives from a human donor with multiple sclerosis. The genes are TRBV2 and TRBJ1-6; TRBD1 aligns across 10 bases. Sequenced sample: CD8+ T cells from PBMCs. The CDR3 is CASSSWDRGTPLHF. For the CDR3, the DNA is TGTGCCAGCAGTTCCTGGGACAGGGGTACACCCCTCCACTTT.